This T cell receptor (beta chain) came from a study of blood T cell repertoires in COVID-19. Study at large: Sites in the United States, Italy and Spain provided acute and convalescent COVID-19 samples.

This clone was recorded a few times. Produced via immunoSEQ multiplex PCR; TCRdb's table is partial and in-frame only. The table records about 120,000 clones, almost 85% of them present only once. This CDR3 contains 15 residues. V lost 3 bases and J lost 5; bases outside the gene matches: 9. The germline CDR1 and CDR2 sequences are SGDLS and YYNGEE. The J gene is TRBJ2-5, the V gene TRBV9, with TRBD2 identical over 8 bases. The source is an older man with active or convalescent COVID-19. The sequenced material came from peripheral blood. The CDR3: CASSATGGAAETQYF. The DNA of the CDR3 is TGTGCCAGCAGCGCCACCGGGGGGGCCGCGGAGACCCAGTACTTC. The variable domain in full, with the rest retrieved from reference TRBV9 and TRBJ2-5, is DSGVTQTPKHLITATGQRVTLRCSPRSGDLSVYWYQQSLDQGLQFLIQYYNGEERAKGNILERFSAQQFPDLHSELNLSSLELGDSALYFCASSATGGAAETQYFGPGTRLLVL.